The rows below give T cell receptor beta chains drawn from one sample of a study of blood T cell repertoires in COVID-19. Sequencing was performed with immunoSEQ multiplex PCR; in TCRdb, only in-frame clones are kept and a portion is missing. Seen here are under 250,000 clones, about 82% observed once, and the top ten hold approximately 9.6%. Input material: PBMCs or T cells enriched from blood (not recorded which). Receptors originate from a woman aged 45 to 65 with acute COVID-19. Both conserved end residues are part of each CDR3. Fields, in order: J gene, V gene, D gene, clone size, CDR3 protein, CDR3 DNA. A D gene is named only where the DNA matches it firmly. Not every row has a clone size; where given, it reads once, few, many or a size class.

TRBJ2-3 TRBV5-1 . . CASSDLPSGTDTQYF TGCGCCAGCAGCGATTTACCCAGCGGGACAGATACGCAGTATTTT
TRBJ2-7 TRBV5-6 . . CASSLALIPYEQYF TGTGCCAGCAGCTTGGCACTTATCCCCTACGAGCAGTACTTC
TRBJ1-1 TRBV7-9 . . CASSTSGPVRDTEAFF TGTGCCAGCAGCACCAGTGGACCCGTCAGGGACACTGAAGCTTTCTTT
TRBJ2-7 TRBV7-9 . . CASSGQNSYEQYF TGTGCCAGCAGCGGACAGAACTCCTACGAGCAGTACTTC
TRBJ2-7 TRBV2 TRBD2 few CASSSGTSGAYEQYF TGTGCCAGCAGTTCCGGGACTAGCGGGGCCTACGAGCAGTACTTC
TRBJ2-7 TRBV3-1/TRBV3-2 TRBD1 . CASSPRDRGYEQYF TGTGCCAGCAGCCCCCGGGACAGGGGTTACGAGCAGTACTTC
TRBJ1-5 TRBV7-2 TRBD1 . CASSVWGQGANQPQHF TGTGCCAGCAGCGTATGGGGACAGGGGGCGAATCAGCCCCAGCATTTT
TRBJ2-7 TRBV18 TRBD2 few CASSPGTSRTQEQYF TGTGCCAGCTCACCGGGGACTAGCAGAACCCAGGAGCAGTACTTC
TRBJ1-3 TRBV4-1 . . CASSGQGHSGNTIYF TGCGCCAGCAGCGGTCAGGGGCACTCTGGAAACACCATATATTTT
TRBJ1-2 TRBV4-3 . . CASSRAGANYGYTF TGCGCCAGCAGCCGAGCCGGAGCTAACTATGGCTACACCTTC
TRBJ2-3 TRBV5-1 TRBD2 . CASSLLAGQDTQYF TGCGCCAGCAGCTTGCTAGCGGGACAAGATACGCAGTATTTT
TRBJ2-5 TRBV7-7 TRBD1 . CASTRTGDSQETQYF TGTGCCAGCACCAGGACAGGGGATTCCCAAGAGACCCAGTACTTC
TRBJ2-2 TRBV27 TRBD1 once CASRRTGQGTTGELFF TGTGCCAGCAGACGAACCGGACAGGGAACCACCGGGGAGCTGTTTTTT
TRBJ1-1 TRBV18 TRBD1 . CASSLGQDSREAFF TGTGCCAGCTCACTGGGACAGGATTCGAGGGAAGCTTTCTTT
TRBJ2-3 TRBV5-1 TRBD2 . CASSTYPSGGGTDTQYF TGCGCCAGCAGCACGTACCCTAGCGGGGGTGGCACAGATACGCAGTATTTT
TRBJ1-1 TRBV28 TRBD1 few CASSRTGSSAFF TGTGCCAGCAGTCGGACAGGGTCATCGGCTTTCTTT
TRBJ2-3 TRBV6-2/TRBV6-3 TRBD2 . CASSYSSGGSDTQYF TGTGCCAGCAGTTACTCTAGCGGGGGGTCAGATACGCAGTATTTT
TRBJ2-3 TRBV27 . . CASSPREDGTDTQYF TGTGCCAGCAGCCCGAGGGAGGATGGCACAGATACGCAGTATTTT
TRBJ1-6 TRBV7-9 . . CASSLAEGGGSPLHF TGTGCCAGCAGCTTAGCGGAGGGAGGAGGCTCACCCCTCCACTTT
TRBJ2-7 TRBV30 TRBD2 . CARRTSGGSEQYF TGTGCCCGACGGACTAGCGGGGGAAGCGAGCAGTACTTC
TRBJ1-3 TRBV7-2 . . CASSLGAAGNTIYF TGTGCCAGCAGCTTAGGTGCAGCTGGAAACACCATATATTTT
TRBJ1-1 TRBV6-5 . . CASSYRGNTEAFF TGTGCCAGCAGTTACAGGGGGAACACTGAAGCTTTCTTT